This T cell receptor (beta chain) was observed in a study of blood T cell repertoires in COVID-19. Study in general: From T cells, B-cell-depleted T cells, or PBMCs came the material, which was cDNA or gDNA.

Under the authors' procedure: Reference gene primer amplification gave nucleated cell count estimates. Here immunoSEQ multiplex PCR was the method, and the copy in TCRdb shows in-frame clones only, minus some. The D gene and trimming were derived from the DNA, and the V and J assignments and clone size from that table. This table holds under 350,000 clones, 75% to 90% found once. The CDR3 contains 15 residues. Trimming took 2 bases from V and 0 from J, leaving 11 bases between them. Germline V gene sequence: CDR1 SGHNT, CDR2 YYREEE (reference sequence). Sequenced input: peripheral blood. The chain recombines TRBV5-4 with TRBJ1-1, with D unclear. The receptor was derived from a man aged 40-49 years with acute or convalescent COVID-19. Written as DNA, the CDR3 is TGTGCCAGCAGCTTTTTCGGCGGGATGAACACTGAAGCTTTCTTT. It is translated as CASSFFGGMNTEAFF.